This T cell receptor (beta chain) was captured in a study of cytomegalovirus exposure and HLA in healthy donors. Study-level results: HLA alleles were associated with 16,000 or so TCR beta sequences in a later analysis at 0.05 false discovery rate. Later analysis associated a missense DCLRE1C variant with TCR beta V- and J-gene trimming.

Germline V lookup: CDR1 LGHNA, CDR2 YSLEER. The CDR3 runs 16 residues. V was trimmed by 0 bases and J by 7 bases, leaving 16 bases between them. The PCR made use of 60 Vbeta and 13 Jbeta primers. This table comes from immunoSEQ multiplex PCR, and its TCRdb copy is limited to in-frame clones, with some not included. This sample has 170,000 or so clones; roughly 80% occur once, and the top ten carry around 5%. About this clone itself: The antigen is unknown.

The sequenced sample consisted of PBMCs. V usage is TRBV4-3 and J usage is TRBJ2-1; D may be TRBD2 (6 bases). The receptor was isolated from a man aged 18 to 29 in good health and CMV-seronegative. CDR3 in amino acids: CASSQEGGPVVNEQFF. CDR3 coding DNA: TGCGCCAGCAGCCAAGAGGGGGGTCCGGTTGTGAATGAGCAGTTCTTC.